Listed here are 10 T cell receptor beta chains from one sample, sequenced in a study of shared clonotypes between healthy human individuals. The naive CD8 fraction comprised CD45RO-negative cells positively selected for CCR7 and excluded terminally differentiated effector memory CD45RA+ cells. The repertoire was sequenced with immunoSEQ multiplex PCR; TCRdb's copy has only in-frame clones and lacks some. Seen here are about 2,100,000 clones, 85% to 95% observed once, and the top ten hold 1.5% to 2%. Sequencing was performed on naive CD8+ T cells from PBMCs. These receptor sequences come from a man between 18 and 35 years old in good health. Some clones in this sample may be carry-over from other donors' samples.

V usage is TRBV4-1 and J usage is TRBJ2-7, with 9 bases aligning to TRBD1. CDR1 and CDR2 from the germline V gene are MGHRA and YSYEKL. Germline trimming cut 4 bases from V and 6 bases from J; bases unmatched to any gene: 4. The CDR3 spans 13 residues. CDR3 sequence reads: CASSRDRASEQYF. The CDR3, as DNA: TGCGCCAGCAGCCGGGACAGGGCGAGCGAGCAGTACTTC.

The V gene is TRBV5-1, the J gene TRBJ2-1, with 7 bases identical to TRBD2. This CDR3 comprises 17 residues. V dropped 2 bases and J dropped 4; count of bases not matched to a gene: 12. CDR1 is SGHRS, CDR2 YFSETQ, per germline. CDR3 nucleotides: TGCGCCAGCAGCTTCGCTAGCGGCCGCACCTTATACAATGAGCAGTTCTTC. It codes for CASSFASGRTLYNEQFF. Using reference TRBV5-1 and TRBJ2-1 for the parts outside the CDR3, the full variable domain is KAGVTQTPRYLIKTRGQQVTLSCSPISGHRSVSWYQQTPGQGLQFLFEYFSETQRNKGNFPGRFSGRQFSNSRSEMNVSTLELGDSALYLCASSFASGRTLYNEQFFGPGTRLTVL.

This chain joins TRBV5-1 and TRBJ2-7, with 11 bases aligning to TRBD2. V shed 4 bases, J shed 5 bases, and the junction held 20 bases outside the gene matches. The CDR3 loop spans 19 amino acids. Germline V gene data show CDR1 as SGHRS and CDR2 as YFSETQ. The CDR3 coding sequence is TGCGCCAGCAGCGCGGGACTAGCGGCACTAAAGGGAGATGACAACGAGCAGTACTTC. Its translation: CASSAGLAALKGDDNEQYF.

This clone was seen more than once but under ten times. The chain is built from TRBV25-1 and TRBJ1-1, with unresolved D. The CDR3 has 14 amino acids. Germline V gene sequence: CDR1 MGHDK, CDR2 SYGVNS. With 3 bases removed from V and 8 bases from J, the gap between germline ends came to 16 bases. Here the CDR3 DNA reads TGTGCCAGCAGTGATCCTAGGGCCCTGGGAGAAGCTTTCTTT. This gives the protein CASSDPRALGEAFF. The full variable domain, its missing parts supplied by reference TRBV25-1 and TRBJ1-1, is EADIYQTPRYLVIGTGKKITLECSQTMGHDKMYWYQQDPGMELHLIHYSYGVNSTEKGDLSSESTVSRIRTEHFPLTLESARPSHTSQYLCASSDPRALGEAFFGQGTRLTVV.

J is TRBJ2-7 and V is TRBV28; TRBD1 matches at 10 bases. Trimming removed 2 bases from V and 1 base from J; junction bases left unmatched: 8. The CDR3 totals 17 residues. Germline values: CDR1 MDHEN, CDR2 SYDVKM. The CDR3 is CASSLASRDRGSYEQYF. The CDR3, as DNA: TGTGCCAGCAGTTTAGCTTCCCGGGACAGGGGTTCCTACGAGCAGTACTTC.

The chain uses TRBV21-1 and TRBJ2-3; the table's D call TRBD2 went unverified against the DNA. TRBV21-1 is a recognized pseudogene. The CDR3 loop spans 15 amino acids. The CDR3 sequence: CASRVGLAGFDTQYF. As DNA, the CDR3 is TGTGCCAGCAGGGTGGGACTAGCGGGCTTTGATACGCAGTATTTT.

In nucleotides, the CDR3 is TGTGCCAGCAGTTCGATGCGGGGACAGGGATGGGACGAGCAGTACTTC. The encoded protein is CASSSMRGQGWDEQYF. The gene calls are TRBV5-6 and TRBJ2-7; 9 bases align to TRBD1. The CDR3 is 16 residues long. Germline V gene data show CDR1 as SGHDT and CDR2 as YYEEEE. With 5 bases clipped from V and 5 bases from J, the junction kept 14 bases outside the gene matches.

This chain joins TRBV25-1 and TRBJ1-1, with D maybe TRBD1 (5 bases). Per germline, CDR1 MGHDK and CDR2 SYGVNS. The CDR3 loop spans 13 amino acids. Trimming removed 6 bases at V and 5 bases at J, with 13 bases between. Here the CDR3 reads CASSFSEGTEAFF. The CDR3 nucleotides are TGTGCCAGCAGCTTTAGCGAGGGGACTGAAGCTTTCTTT.

The genes are TRBV30 and TRBJ2-5; no reliable D call. Near its end, the DNA agrees better with TRBJ2-7, so the J call may be wrong. This CDR3 is built from 13 residues. Germline V gene data show CDR1 as GTSNPN and CDR2 as SVGIG (reference sequence). The CDR3 loop is CAWSEVPSYEQYF. The CDR3 DNA reads TGTGCCTGGAGTGAGGTCCCCTCCTACGAGCAGTACTTC.

The V and J genes are TRBV19 and TRBJ1-1; 7 positions agree with TRBD1. The germline V gene encodes CDR1 LNHDA and CDR2 SQIVND (reference sequence). Trimming removed 2 bases from V and 4 bases from J; junction bases left unmatched: 4. The CDR3 covers 14 residues. The CDR3 DNA sequence: TGTGCCAGTAGTATACGGGACAGTTTCACTGAAGCTTTCTTT. Encoded protein: CASSIRDSFTEAFF.